Below, 2 T cell receptor beta chains from the same sample are listed, as sequenced in a study of human T cells and chemical hapten exposure. TCRdb re-called the RACE reads through MiXCR, storing one row per CDR3 protein. The sample includes about 56,000 distinct CDR3 sequences, 7.5% to 10% of them seen just once. Time point reported: patch test 1, 2 weeks after DPC sensitization. Treatment here: therapeutic diphenylcyclopropenone sensitization with weekly scalp DPC. Sequenced here: whole blood, sampled in connection with sensitization to the hapten diphenylcyclopropenone (DPC). These receptor sequences come from a woman aged 35 to 49 with alopecia areata. Some clones in this sample may be carry-over from other donors' samples.

This clonotype was observed many times. The rearrangement uses TRBV13 and TRBJ2-5, with 7 positions matching TRBD1. This CDR3 is built from 13 residues. CDR1 PRHDT and CDR2 FYEKMQ come from the germline V gene (reference sequence). J lost 9 bases, V lost 5 bases, and 9 bases had no gene match. The CDR3 DNA follows: TGTGCCAGCAGCCGCCGGGACAGAGGTTCCCAGTACTTC. Translation: CASSRRDRGSQYF.

CDR3 protein: CASSPMRDWSEAFF. The CDR3 nucleotides are TGTGCCAGCTCACCAATGCGGGACTGGTCCGAAGCTTTCTTT. The chain couples TRBV18 to TRBJ1-1; TRBD1 might be the D (5 bases). The CDR3 totals 14 residues. V dropped 2 bases and J dropped 8 bases, with 15 bases sitting between them. Per the germline V gene, CDR1 is KGHSH and CDR2 is LQKENI. Full variable domain (rest looked up from reference TRBV18 and TRBJ1-1): NAGVMQNPRHLVRRRGQEARLRCSPMKGHSHVYWYRQLPEEGLKFMVYLQKENIIDESGMPKERFSAEFPKEGPSILRIQQVVRGDSAAYFCASSPMRDWSEAFFGQGTRLTVV.